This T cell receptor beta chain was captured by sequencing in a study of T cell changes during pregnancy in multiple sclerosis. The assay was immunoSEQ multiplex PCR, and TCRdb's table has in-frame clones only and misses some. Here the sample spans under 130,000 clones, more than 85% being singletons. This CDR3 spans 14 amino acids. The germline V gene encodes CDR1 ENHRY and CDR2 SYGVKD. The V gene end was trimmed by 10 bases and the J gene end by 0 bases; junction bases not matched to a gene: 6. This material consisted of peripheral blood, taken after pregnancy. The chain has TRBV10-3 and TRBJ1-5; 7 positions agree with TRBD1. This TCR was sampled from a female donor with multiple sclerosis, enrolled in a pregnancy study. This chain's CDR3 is CATNTGDSNQPQHF. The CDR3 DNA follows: TGTGCCACAAATACAGGGGATAGCAATCAGCCCCAGCATTTT.